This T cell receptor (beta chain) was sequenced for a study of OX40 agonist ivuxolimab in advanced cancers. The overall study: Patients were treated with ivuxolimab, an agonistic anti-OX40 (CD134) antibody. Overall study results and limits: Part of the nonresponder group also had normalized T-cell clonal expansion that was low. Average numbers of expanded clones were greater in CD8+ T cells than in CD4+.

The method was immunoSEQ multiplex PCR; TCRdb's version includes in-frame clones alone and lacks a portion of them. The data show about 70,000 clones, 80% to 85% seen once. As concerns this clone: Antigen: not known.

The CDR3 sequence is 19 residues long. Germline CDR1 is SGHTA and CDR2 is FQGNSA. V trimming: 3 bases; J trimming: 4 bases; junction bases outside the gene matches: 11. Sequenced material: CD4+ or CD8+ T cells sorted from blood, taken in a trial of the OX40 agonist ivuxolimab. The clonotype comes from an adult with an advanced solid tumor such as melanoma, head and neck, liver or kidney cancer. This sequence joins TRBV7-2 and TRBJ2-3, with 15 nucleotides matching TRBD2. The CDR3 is CASSFLPGTSGRSSDTQYF. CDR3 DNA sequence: TGTGCCAGCAGCTTCTTACCCGGGACTAGCGGGAGGTCCTCAGATACGCAGTATTTT. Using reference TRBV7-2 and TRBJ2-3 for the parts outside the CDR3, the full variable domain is GAGVSQSPSNKVTEKGKDVELRCDPISGHTALYWYRQSLGQGLEFLIYFQGNSAPDKSGLPSDRFSAERTGGSVSTLTIQRTQQEDSAVYLCASSFLPGTSGRSSDTQYFGPGTRLTVL.